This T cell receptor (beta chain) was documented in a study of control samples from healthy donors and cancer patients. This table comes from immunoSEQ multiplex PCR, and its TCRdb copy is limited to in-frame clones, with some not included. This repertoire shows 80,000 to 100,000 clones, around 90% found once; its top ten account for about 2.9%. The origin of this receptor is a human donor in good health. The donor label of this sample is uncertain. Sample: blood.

For the CDR3, the DNA is TGTGCCAGCAGTGAAGCAGGGCGCGGGGGGGAGACCCAGTACTTC. It encodes CASSEAGRGGETQYF. The rearrangement joins TRBV2 to TRBJ2-5; 8 positions agree with TRBD2. CDR1 and CDR2 from the germline V gene are SNHLY and FYNNEI. The V and J ends lost 0 bases and 5 bases, in that order; junction bases with no gene match: 5. CDR3 length: 15 residues.